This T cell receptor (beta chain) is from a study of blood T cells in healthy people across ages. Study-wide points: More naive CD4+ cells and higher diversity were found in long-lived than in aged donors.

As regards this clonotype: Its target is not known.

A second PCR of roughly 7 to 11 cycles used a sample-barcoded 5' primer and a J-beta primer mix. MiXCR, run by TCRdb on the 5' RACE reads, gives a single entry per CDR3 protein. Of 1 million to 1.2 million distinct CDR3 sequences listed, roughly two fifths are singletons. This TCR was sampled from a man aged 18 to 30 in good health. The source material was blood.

CDR3 sequence (DNA): TGTGCCAGTAGTATTCGAGAGGACAGGTACACGAACACCGGGGAGCTGTTTTTT. Translation: CASSIREDRYTNTGELFF. The gene calls are TRBV19 and TRBJ2-2; TRBD1 matches 7 bases. The germline V gene has CDR1 LNHDA and CDR2 SQIVND (reference sequence). CDR3 length equals 18 residues. V shed 3 bases and J 0 bases; nucleotides not matched to a gene: 10.